Included here is one T cell receptor (beta chain) sequence, with context. Original processing notes: Scientists estimated how many nucleated cells there were by amplifying reference gene primers. Profiled with immunoSEQ multiplex PCR; TCRdb holds only in-frame clones, not every one. The V and J calls and clone size are taken from that table; D and trimming were inferred from the DNA. The sample lists fewer than 100,000 clones, roughly 87% seen once, with approximately 5% in the top ten. The data were obtained in a study of blood T cell repertoires in COVID-19. Looking at the study overall: Both acute and convalescent COVID-19 samples were obtained from the United States, Italy and Spain. PBMCs, B-cell-depleted T cells, or T cells provided the cDNA or gDNA that made up the material.

The CDR3 is made up of 14 amino acids. Germline CDR1 SGHNT, CDR2 YYREEE (reference sequence). V lost 3 bases, J lost 4 bases, and 5 bases stayed unmatched. The clonotype originates from an elderly woman with acute or convalescent COVID-19. The chain uses TRBV5-4 and TRBJ1-2; 8 bases are shared with TRBD1. Specimen: peripheral blood. Here the CDR3 DNA reads TGTGCCAGCAGCTCAGGGGGCCTCCTCTATGGCTACACCTTC. Protein: CASSSGGLLYGYTF.